This T cell receptor (beta chain) was obtained from a study of blood T cell repertoires in COVID-19. Study-level background: PBMCs, B-cell-depleted T cells, or T cells provided the cDNA or gDNA that made up the material.

The count of this clone is one. The same CDR3 arises from other DNA sequences in this sample as well. In the authors' methods: Estimation of nucleated cell counts relied on the amplification of reference gene primers. Clones were sequenced by immunoSEQ multiplex PCR, and TCRdb holds only the in-frame ones, with some missing. The V and J calls and clone size were taken over from that table, and D and trimming were inferred from the DNA. Among under 250,000 clones, 65% to 90% were seen once, and the ten largest hold approximately 2.3%. Patients of the Seattle cohort, enrolled during active infection, were followed longitudinally. The V gene's germline CDR1 is SGHTA and CDR2 FQGTGA. V trimming: 3 bases; J trimming: 4 bases; junction bases outside the gene matches: 1. The CDR3 has 14 amino acids.

This clonotype was sampled from a woman in her seventies with COVID-19, enrolled during active disease. The sample consisted of peripheral blood. The V call is TRBV7-3, the J call TRBJ2-3; 10 nucleotides match TRBD2. CDR3 loop: CASSLGLAPDTQYF. The CDR3 nucleotides read TGTGCCAGCAGCTTGGGACTAGCGCCAGATACGCAGTATTTT.